These T cell receptor beta chains were read from a single sample in a study of blood T cell repertoires in COVID-19. Measured with immunoSEQ multiplex PCR; TCRdb has only the in-frame clones, and not every one. This sample has approximately 150,000 clones, with approximately 80% found just once. The sample taken for sequencing was peripheral blood. Receptor source: a woman in her 50s with acute or convalescent COVID-19. CDR3s leave out the opening cysteine and the closing phenylalanine or tryptophan. The D gene is left open where the match is weak.

>TRBJ2-1|.|TRBV5-4
ASSLTGGLYNEQF
>TRBJ1-4|.|TRBV12-3/TRBV12-4
ASSFSDEKLF
>TRBJ1-5|TRBD1|TRBV4-2
ASSQVWDSYSNQPQH
>TRBJ2-1|.|TRBV3-1/TRBV3-2
ASSQTENEQF
>TRBJ2-6|.|TRBV7-9
ATDSTGANVLT
>TRBJ1-2|TRBD1|TRBV18
ASSPSHGTDHYGYT
>TRBJ1-4|.|TRBV7-9
ASSGNRGFGNEKLF
>TRBJ2-3|TRBD1|TRBV29-1
SVVQGAGDTQY
>TRBJ1-5|TRBD1|TRBV2
ASRRRDRGRGGQPQH
>TRBJ1-2|.|TRBV14
ASSPTAVGIYGYT
>TRBJ2-5|.|TRBV6-2/TRBV6-3
ASSTGGGWETQY
>TRBJ2-7|TRBD2|TRBV5-1
ASSPDSGGGNEQY
>TRBJ1-5|.|TRBV11-2
ASSLGSQPQH
>TRBJ2-5|.|TRBV15
ATRRGYEETQY
>TRBJ1-1|.|TRBV12-5
ASGWRTANTEAF
>TRBJ2-1|TRBD2|TRBV3-1/TRBV3-2
ASKRLAGGSEQF
>TRBJ2-2|.|TRBV4-3
ASSQAAGELF
>TRBJ1-6|TRBD1|TRBV6-2/TRBV6-3
ASSAGTGLSPLH
>TRBJ1-1|.|TRBV5-1
ASSFRENTEAF
>TRBJ1-2|.|TRBV6-2/TRBV6-3
ASSRDRTRNGYT
>TRBJ1-4|TRBD1|TRBV28
ASSLNQGVHEKLF
>TRBJ1-4|.|TRBV5-6
ATSPGATNEKLF
>TRBJ1-3|.|TRBV9
ASSAMPGDTGTIY
>TRBJ2-7|.|TRBV19
ASLPYEQY
>TRBJ2-3|.|TRBV5-1
ASSPQGAGDTDTQY
>TRBJ1-6|.|TRBV5-6
ASSLGGTTFLGSPLH
>TRBJ2-1|.|TRBV5-1
ASSLAQYNEQF
>TRBJ1-6|TRBD1|TRBV5-6
ASSQLVRDRGDSPLH
>TRBJ2-7|.|TRBV2
ASSEPRVGWSEQY
>TRBJ1-1|.|TRBV3-1/TRBV3-2
ASSPIQGRLSEAF
>TRBJ2-7|TRBD1|TRBV18
ASSQQGAYEQY
>TRBJ1-2|TRBD1|TRBV18
ASSPIGTGYGYT
>TRBJ1-1|TRBD1|TRBV6-2/TRBV6-3
ASSYQGGYTEAF
>TRBJ1-2|.|TRBV27
ASRERELYGYT
>TRBJ1-1|TRBD1|TRBV19
ASSIRTGGTLNTEAF
>TRBJ1-5|.|TRBV11-3
ASSPPQDNQPQH
>TRBJ1-2|TRBD1|TRBV30
AWSVQGVGYT
>TRBJ2-5|TRBD1|TRBV7-9
ASSLTGTGQETQY
>TRBJ1-1|.|TRBV2
ASSETDEAF
>TRBJ2-4|.|TRBV9
ASSVGTGNIQY
>TRBJ2-7|.|TRBV21-1
ASSAGITYEQY
>TRBJ1-1|.|TRBV6-6
ASTPGGGLNTEAF
>TRBJ2-1|TRBD2|TRBV28
ASSSPLAGGIGEQF
>TRBJ2-7|.|TRBV6-2/TRBV6-3
ASSYSSSTPGEQY
>TRBJ1-1|.|TRBV19
ASRNWRISNTEAF
>TRBJ1-4|.|TRBV7-9
ATERSRGEKLF
>TRBJ1-6|.|TRBV30
AWSVVPTVNSPLH
>TRBJ2-2|.|TRBV7-3
ASSVRGTGELF
>TRBJ2-5|.|TRBV6-5
ASSRTGQGETQY
>TRBJ1-2|.|TRBV20-1
SASTGKNYGYT
>TRBJ2-3|TRBD1|TRBV27
ASSGQGGTDTQY
>TRBJ1-6|.|TRBV7-9
ASSYQSSPLH
>TRBJ1-1|.|TRBV5-1
ASSLGTDNTEAF
>TRBJ2-2|.|TRBV5-8
ATQHEGIGELF